The 10 T cell receptor beta chains below were found in one sample sequenced in a study of shared clonotypes between healthy human individuals. Clones were read by immunoSEQ multiplex PCR, and TCRdb kept only the in-frame ones, dropping some. This table holds about 690,000 clones, 80% to 95% found once. Sequencing used memory CD8+ T cells from PBMCs. Subset meaning: CD45RO+ cells pooled with CCR7-negative TemRA cells. These receptors all stem from a man between 18 and 29 years old in good health. Some clones in this sample may be carry-over from other donors' samples.

The V gene is TRBV9, the J gene TRBJ2-1, with TRBD2 matching over 11 bases. Germline-derived CDR1 and CDR2 are SGDLS and YYNGEE. This CDR3 spans 15 amino acids. Germline trimming cut 4 bases from V and 8 bases from J; bases unmatched to any gene: 8. The CDR3 sequence is CASSRELAGVDEQFF. In nucleotides, the CDR3 is TGTGCCAGCAGCCGGGAACTAGCGGGAGTGGATGAGCAGTTCTTC. Full variable domain (remainder filled in from reference TRBV9 and TRBJ2-1): DSGVTQTPKHLITATGQRVTLRCSPRSGDLSVYWYQQSLDQGLQFLIQYYNGEERAKGNILERFSAQQFPDLHSELNLSSLELGDSALYFCASSRELAGVDEQFFGPGTRLTVL.

The chain is built from TRBV28 and TRBJ2-1, with 10 bases identical to TRBD2. Germline V gene data show CDR1 as MDHEN and CDR2 as SYDVKM. V trimming: 5 bases; J trimming: 3 bases; junction bases outside the gene matches: 10. This CDR3 spans 17 amino acids. The CDR3 DNA reads TGTGCCAGCAGTGCAAAACTAGCGGGACTATACTACAATGAGCAGTTCTTC. Protein: CASSAKLAGLYYNEQFF. Complete variable domain (other parts from reference TRBV28 and TRBJ2-1): DVKVTQSSRYLVKRTGEKVFLECVQDMDHENMFWYRQDPGLGLRLIYFSYDVKMKEKGDIPEGYSVSREKKERFSLILESASTNQTSMYLCASSAKLAGLYYNEQFFGPGTRLTVL.

The chain carries TRBV13 and TRBJ1-4; D perhaps matches TRBD1 (5 bases). V was shortened by 6 bases and J by 8 bases, with 13 bases between the two germline ends. The CDR3 contains 13 residues. The germline CDR1 and CDR2 sequences are PRHDT and FYEKMQ (reference sequence). CDR3 amino acids: CASSPGGGEKLFF. CDR3 nucleotide sequence: TGTGCCAGCAGTCCCGGGGGAGGCGAAAAACTGTTTTTT.

The J gene is TRBJ1-2, the V gene TRBV5-5; D is unclear. Germline CDR1 SGHKS, CDR2 YYEKEE (reference sequence). CDR3 size: 15 residues. Trimming left V 5 bases short and J 4 bases short, with 18 bases between. The CDR3 DNA sequence: TGTGCCAGCAGGGTCGAACCGGGAACCTTCTATGGCTACACCTTC. Translation gives CASRVEPGTFYGYTF.

V gene TRBV4-1 combines with J gene TRBJ2-7, with 11 bases that match TRBD2. This CDR3 is built from 16 residues. J gave up 12 bases and V 5 bases, and 18 bases lay outside the gene matches. Germline CDR1 and CDR2: MGHRA and YSYEKL. The CDR3: CASSFQATSGAVGLYF. CDR3 nucleotide sequence: TGCGCCAGCAGCTTCCAGGCGACTAGCGGGGCCGTAGGACTGTACTTC.

The chain uses TRBV14 and TRBJ1-2; D remains ambiguous. CDR3 length: 17 residues. In germline, CDR1 is SGHDN, CDR2 FVKESK. V was clipped by 4 bases and J by 8 bases, with 26 bases between them. CDR3 DNA: TGTGCCAGCAGCCTAGATTCTAGGGCACACACAAATGAAGGCTACACCTTC. It encodes CASSLDSRAHTNEGYTF.

This chain joins TRBV10-2 and TRBJ1-1, with unresolved D. The CDR3 is 12 amino acids. Trimming removed 6 bases at V and 7 bases at J, with 12 bases between. CDR1 and CDR2 (germline): WSHSY, SAAADI. The CDR3 loop reads CASSVGYFEAFF. CDR3 nucleotide sequence: TGCGCCAGCAGCGTCGGATATTTTGAAGCTTTCTTT.

The DNA of the CDR3 is TGTGCCAGCAGCGGCCGCAGCGGCGACTCCTACGAGCAGTACTTC. It translates to CASSGRSGDSYEQYF. The chain couples TRBV9 to TRBJ2-7, with a tentative D call TRBD2 (5 bases). CDR1 and CDR2 from the germline V gene are SGDLS and YYNGEE. V was cut by 3 bases and J by 0 bases, with 13 bases left in between. The CDR3 extends over 15 amino acids.

The chain is built from TRBV6-5 and TRBJ2-5; TRBD2 matches at 7 bases. The CDR3 is made up of 14 amino acids. Unmatched junction bases numbered 13, after V lost 6 bases and J lost 9 bases. Germline lookup yields CDR1 MNHEY and CDR2 SVGAGI. Written as DNA, the CDR3 is TGTGCCAGCAGCAGCGTTCGGGAGGTCGCGGCCCAGTACTTC. It is translated as CASSSVREVAAQYF.

Concerning this clone itself: A far bigger clonotype differs at one base, so this is likely a read error. The chain combines TRBV27 with TRBJ2-1; D is uncertain. V was cut by 5 bases and J by 0 bases, with 5 bases left in between. This CDR3 has 13 amino acids. From germline, CDR1 is MNHEY and CDR2 SMNVEV (reference sequence). CDR3 bases: TGTGCCAGCAGTGCCACCTCCTACAATGAGCAGTTCTTC. Its protein is CASSATSYNEQFF.